This T cell receptor (beta chain) was retrieved from a study of T cell repertoires in cytomegalovirus infection. Looking at the study overall: Recently identified HLA-C-restricted CMV epitopes were used, and well-studied HLA-B-restricted CMV epitopes were used as well. Based on public TCR beta signatures, there were indications of CMV infection and of a matching HLA type.

A word on this clonotype: Its antigen remains unidentified. An end of the junction differs from the germline gene, which may be a read error.

TCRdb independently ran MiXCR on the reads; one entry per CDR3 protein. The sample shows roughly 27,000 distinct CDR3 sequences, approximately 18% of them seen only once. This TCR derives from a human donor in good health (CMV status not recorded). Some clones in this sample may be carry-over from other donors' samples. The sample consisted of CD8+ T cells from cultured PBMCs, taken from culture after CMV antigen stimulation.

CDR3 DNA sequence: TGCAGTGCTAGAGTTTCCGGTGGGTCCAAAAACATTCAGTGCTTC. It yields the protein CSARVSGGSKNIQCF. V is TRBV20-1 and J is TRBJ2-4; D is undetermined. The CDR3 covers 15 residues. The germline CDR1 and CDR2 sequences are DFQATT and SNEGSKA (reference sequence).